This entry lists 30 T cell receptor beta chains sequenced from one sample in a study of CD4+ T cells in melanoma. The table came from immunoSEQ multiplex PCR; TCRdb's copy has only in-frame clones and leaves some out. The repertoire has about 4,900 clones, about 61% of them found once; the top ten carry less than 30%. Sequenced: cells from a culture (not recorded whether cultured in vitro). The receptors shown here come from a human donor with melanoma.

This clone was detected only a few times. The chain combines TRBV6-1 with TRBJ2-7, with D perhaps TRBD1 or TRBD2 (5 bases each). Per germline, CDR1 MNHNS and CDR2 SASEGT. V was shortened by 2 bases and J by 6 bases, with 17 bases between the two germline ends. The CDR3 spans 15 residues. CDR3 nucleotides: TGTGCCAGCAGTGAATCGTTCGGGACGGCCTCCGAGCAGTACTTC. Its translation is CASSESFGTASEQYF.

The CDR3 DNA is TGTGCCACCAGCAGCCCCGGAGGGGCGGGCAATCAGCCCCAGCATTTT. Translation: CATSSPGGAGNQPQHF. The rearrangement uses TRBV15 and TRBJ1-5; the D gene is possibly TRBD1 (5 bases). The CDR3 has 16 residues. In germline, CDR1 is LNHNV, CDR2 YYDKDF (reference sequence). V lost 3 bases and J 2 bases, leaving 14 bases between the germline ends.

The rearrangement links TRBV7-9 to TRBJ2-5; D remains ambiguous. The V gene's germline CDR1 is SEHNR and CDR2 FQNEAQ (reference sequence). V lost 1 base, J lost 3 bases, and 12 bases lay in between. The CDR3 has 15 residues. The CDR3, as DNA: TGTGCCAGCAGCTTAGTCGTATCTCTAGAAGAGACCCAGTACTTC. Protein: CASSLVVSLEETQYF.

The chain couples TRBV19 to TRBJ2-7; D is possibly TRBD1 (6 bases). CDR3 length: 15 residues. The V and J ends lost 4 bases and 0 bases respectively, with 13 bases between them. Germline-derived CDR1 and CDR2 are LNHDA and SQIVND (reference sequence). DNA for the CDR3: TGTGCCAGTAGTACCCGAGAGGGGGACTCCTACGAGCAGTACTTC. This sequence encodes CASSTREGDSYEQYF.

CDR3 nucleotide sequence: TGTGCCAGTAGTATAGCCTCCGGGGTGATTGGGGCCAACGTCCTGACTTTC. Its translation: CASSIASGVIGANVLTF. The rearrangement links TRBV19 to TRBJ2-6; perhaps TRBD2 as D (5 bases). V lost 1 base, J lost 3 bases, and 13 bases lay in between. The CDR3 covers 17 residues. Germline assignment: CDR1 LNHDA and CDR2 SQIVND (reference sequence). Based on the CDR3 plus reference TRBV19 and TRBJ2-6, the full variable domain is DGGITQSPKYLFRKEGQNVTLSCEQNLNHDAMYWYRQDPGQGLRLIYYSQIVNDFQKGDIAEGYSVSREKKESFPLTVTSAQKNPTAFYLCASSIASGVIGANVLTFGAGSRLTVL.

The chain carries TRBV7-2 and TRBJ1-5; no definite D call. CDR3 length equals 13 residues. In germline, CDR1 is SGHTA, CDR2 FQGNSA. V dropped 2 bases and J dropped 2 bases, with 4 bases sitting between them. The CDR3 reads CASSLRGNQPQHF. CDR3 nucleotide sequence: TGTGCCAGCAGCTTAAGGGGCAATCAGCCCCAGCATTTT. Full variable domain (rest looked up from reference TRBV7-2 and TRBJ1-5): GAGVSQSPSNKVTEKGKDVELRCDPISGHTALYWYRQSLGQGLEFLIYFQGNSAPDKSGLPSDRFSAERTGGSVSTLTIQRTQQEDSAVYLCASSLRGNQPQHFGDGTRLSIL.

The J gene is TRBJ2-3, the V gene TRBV20-1, with unresolved D. The CDR3 covers 8 residues. Germline CDR1 DFQATT, CDR2 SNEGSKA (reference sequence). The CDR3 reads CSTDTQYF. CDR3 nucleotide sequence: TGCAGCACAGATACGCAGTATTTT.

The chain carries TRBV9 and TRBJ1-6; D perhaps matches TRBD1 (5 bases). The CDR3 extends over 15 amino acids. The V gene's germline CDR1 is SGDLS and CDR2 YYNGEE. V was clipped by 3 bases and J by 5 bases, with 12 bases between them. CDR3 sequence reads: CASSAWGSNNSPLHF. CDR3 nucleotides: TGTGCCAGCAGCGCCTGGGGGTCCAATAATTCACCCCTCCACTTT.

CDR3 bases: TGCGCCAGCAGTGAGTCACCGACCTCGACGGGAAACACCATATATTTT. Translating gives CASSESPTSTGNTIYF. The rearrangement joins TRBV10-1 to TRBJ1-3; no reliable D call. The CDR3 consists of 16 residues. From germline, CDR1 is WNHNN and CDR2 SYGVQD (reference sequence). Between the trimmed V and J ends, which lost 0 bases and 4 bases, there was a span of 13 bases.

This clone was picked up a small number of times. The chain joins TRBV29-1 to TRBJ1-5; 8 bases match TRBD1. V was pared by 4 bases and J by 4 bases, with 3 bases of the junction left unmatched. Germline V gives CDR1 SQVTM, CDR2 ANQGSEA. The CDR3 has 13 amino acids. CDR3 residues: CSVARGLNQPQHF. The CDR3 nucleotides are TGCAGCGTTGCCAGGGGGCTTAATCAGCCCCAGCATTTT. The full variable domain, its missing parts supplied by reference TRBV29-1 and TRBJ1-5, is SAVISQKPSRDICQRGTSLTIQCQVDSQVTMMFWYRQQPGQSLTLIATANQGSEATYESGFVIDKFPISRPNLTFSTLTVSNMSPEDSSIYLCSVARGLNQPQHFGDGTRLSIL.

The chain couples TRBV4-1 to TRBJ1-2; TRBD1 matches 9 bases. The V segment lost 7 bases and the J segment 0 bases; nucleotides outside the gene matches: 9. The CDR3 totals 16 residues. Germline CDR1 and CDR2: MGHRA and YSYEKL. CDR3 residues: CASTTDRGGANYGYTF. CDR3 nucleotides: TGCGCCAGCACAACGGACAGGGGAGGGGCTAACTATGGCTACACCTTC.

The CDR3 is CASSDGDEQFF. The CDR3 nucleotides read TGCGCCAGCAGCGACGGAGATGAGCAGTTCTTC. The gene calls are TRBV4-1 and TRBJ2-1; D not resolved. The V gene's germline CDR1 is MGHRA and CDR2 YSYEKL. V shed 5 bases and J shed 8 bases, with 7 bases lying between them. There are 11 residues in the CDR3.

This rearrangement joins TRBV28 to TRBJ2-1, with 7 positions matching TRBD1. The CDR3 covers 12 residues. Germline CDR1 is MDHEN and CDR2 is SYDVKM. With V trimmed by 2 bases and J by 11 bases, 3 bases remained unmatched. The CDR3 region is CASSLRDRKQFF. The CDR3 region has the DNA TGTGCCAGCAGTTTACGGGACAGAAAGCAGTTCTTC.

Within the sample, this clone is medium-sized (0.01 to 0.1%). J is TRBJ2-1 and V is TRBV5-1; 12 bases align to TRBD1. Germline V lookup: CDR1 SGHRS, CDR2 YFSETQ. V shed 3 bases and J 7 bases; nucleotides not matched to a gene: 5. The CDR3 is made up of 15 amino acids. The CDR3: CASSSGQGALNEQFF. In DNA form, the CDR3 reads TGCGCCAGCAGCTCGGGACAGGGGGCCTTAAATGAGCAGTTCTTC.

The CDR3 is CASSSLGVQPGAEAFF. CDR3 DNA: TGTGCCAGTAGTAGCTTGGGGGTCCAGCCGGGCGCTGAAGCTTTCTTT. J is TRBJ1-1 and V is TRBV19; D is perhaps TRBD1 (5 bases). CDR1 is LNHDA and CDR2 is SQIVND in the germline V gene (reference sequence). V shed 4 bases and J shed 6 bases, with 21 bases lying between them. This CDR3 comprises 16 residues.

The rearrangement uses TRBV23-1 and TRBJ2-3; 10 bases map to TRBD2. TRBV23-1 is identified as an open reading frame with a role that is uncertain. The CDR3 consists of 17 residues. V shed 0 bases, J shed 5 bases, and the junction held 8 bases outside the gene matches. CDR3: CASSQSGTSGDQDTQYF. The CDR3 DNA follows: TGCGCCAGCAGTCAATCCGGAACTAGCGGGGACCAAGATACGCAGTATTTT.

This clone is medium-sized (0.01 to 0.1%). This sequence joins TRBV7-9 and TRBJ1-1, with 10 positions matching TRBD1. The CDR3 sequence is 14 residues long. Per germline, CDR1 SEHNR and CDR2 FQNEAQ (reference sequence). Losses at the gene ends were 3 bases for V and 5 bases for J; bases not matched to a gene: 3. In DNA, the CDR3 is TGTGCCAGCAGCTTGGACAGGGGGAGAACTGAAGCTTTCTTT. Translating gives CASSLDRGRTEAFF.

J is TRBJ2-3 and V is TRBV30; 10 nucleotides line up with TRBD2. Germline-derived CDR1 and CDR2 are GTSNPN and SVGIG (reference sequence). This CDR3 is built from 12 residues. Trimming removed 7 bases from V and 4 bases from J; junction bases left unmatched: 2. The CDR3 nucleotides are TGTGCCTACAGCGGGGGGGCAGATACGCAGTATTTT. Translated: CAYSGGADTQYF.

In nucleotides, the CDR3 is TGCGCCAGCAGCCCCCTCGGGGCAGGTAGTAATTCACCCCTCCACTTT. Translating gives CASSPLGAGSNSPLHF. The chain carries TRBV4-3 and TRBJ1-6; D might be TRBD1 (5 bases). Trimming pared 4 bases from V and 6 bases from J, leaving 16 bases between. The CDR3 totals 16 residues. CDR1 and CDR2 from the germline V gene are LGHNA and YSLEER.

The gene calls are TRBV5-1 and TRBJ2-2, with D perhaps matching TRBD1 or TRBD2 (5 bases each). V was clipped by 0 bases and J by 1 base, with 16 bases between them. The CDR3 length is 18 residues. Germline V gene lookup returns CDR1 SGHRS and CDR2 YFSETQ. The chain's CDR3 is CASSLAVAGTLNTGELFF. In DNA form, the CDR3 reads TGCGCCAGCAGCTTGGCCGTCGCCGGGACGTTGAACACCGGGGAGCTGTTTTTT.

The V gene is TRBV6-6, the J gene TRBJ2-1; no definite D call. The CDR3 runs 12 residues. Germline V gene lookup returns CDR1 MNHNY and CDR2 SVGAGI (reference sequence). V shed 5 bases and J shed 9 bases, with 11 bases lying between them. The CDR3 loop reads CASSPSPSEQFF. Here the CDR3 DNA reads TGTGCCAGCAGTCCTTCCCCGTCTGAGCAGTTCTTC.

This clone was counted only a few times. This rearrangement joins TRBV24-1 to TRBJ2-2; 10 nucleotides agree with TRBD1. The V and J ends lost 4 bases and 6 bases, in that order; junction bases with no gene match: 10. CDR1 KGHDR and CDR2 SFDVKD come from the germline V gene. This CDR3 has 17 amino acids. The CDR3 region is CATSEPGTGDIAGELFF. The CDR3 bases are TGTGCCACCAGTGAGCCCGGGACAGGGGACATCGCCGGGGAGCTGTTTTTT.

The chain employs TRBV12-3 or TRBV12-4 and TRBJ2-7; 8 bases align to TRBD1. V lost 5 bases to trimming and J lost 3 bases; unmatched junction nucleotides: 3. This CDR3 is built from 13 residues. CDR3 DNA: TGTGCCAGCAGTATAACAGGGGGCTACGAGCAGTACTTC. Its protein product is CASSITGGYEQYF.

This clone was observed once. The V gene is TRBV27, the J gene TRBJ2-5, with TRBD1 as a possible D gene (5 bases). The V gene lost 0 bases and the J gene lost 4 bases, with 15 bases spanning the gap. This CDR3 has 16 amino acids. Germline assignment: CDR1 MNHEY and CDR2 SMNVEV (reference sequence). The CDR3 protein is CASSLSRQGKGETQYF. The CDR3 nucleotides read TGTGCCAGCAGTTTATCCCGGCAGGGCAAGGGAGAGACCCAGTACTTC.

Regarding this clone: Germline is not matched at one junction end, which may reflect a read error. The rearrangement links TRBV10-3 to TRBJ2-2; 8 bases agree with TRBD2. The V gene's germline CDR1 is ENHRY and CDR2 SYGVKD. This CDR3 comprises 16 residues. The DNA for the CDR3 is TGTGCCATCCCGGTCGGTAGCGGGGAGGAACACCGGGGAGCTGTTTTT. Translation gives CAIPVGSGEEHRGAVF.

This clone is termed medium-sized (0.01 to 0.1%). The J gene is TRBJ2-5, the V gene TRBV5-1, with 9 bases matching TRBD1. V gave up 4 bases and J gave up 2 bases; unmatched junction bases: 3. The CDR3 totals 14 residues. Germline values: CDR1 SGHRS, CDR2 YFSETQ. This chain's CDR3 is CASSRGQGQETQYF. CDR3 DNA: TGCGCCAGCAGCCGGGGACAGGGACAAGAGACCCAGTACTTC.

The rearrangement links TRBV19 to TRBJ1-6; 7 bases are a match to TRBD1. CDR3 size: 15 residues. Germline loops: CDR1 LNHDA, CDR2 SQIVND (reference sequence). V shed 3 bases, J shed 6 bases, and the junction held 5 bases outside the gene matches. This chain's CDR3 is CASSIRQGGNSPLHF. DNA of the CDR3: TGTGCCAGTAGTATCCGGCAGGGGGGTAATTCACCCCTCCACTTT.

The chain combines TRBV4-1 with TRBJ1-1, with a weak D call TRBD1 (5 bases). The CDR3 has 13 amino acids. The germline V gene encodes CDR1 MGHRA and CDR2 YSYEKL. With 4 bases removed from V and 6 bases from J, the gap between germline ends came to 12 bases. CDR3 bases: TGCGCCAGCAGCCCCGGGGGGTTGGCTGAAGCTTTCTTT. Amino acid sequence: CASSPGGLAEAFF.

V gene TRBV25-1 combines with J gene TRBJ1-1; no clear D. V lost 6 bases and J 1 base, leaving 6 bases between the germline ends. CDR1 is MGHDK, CDR2 SYGVNS, per germline. The CDR3 has 12 residues. The CDR3 nucleotides read TGTGCCAGCAGCCAGACGAACACTGAAGCTTTCTTT. Translating it yields CASSQTNTEAFF.

This sequence joins TRBV19 and TRBJ1-2; the match to TRBD1 covers 7 bases. The CDR3 extends over 15 amino acids. Germline trimming cut 6 bases from V and 3 bases from J; bases unmatched to any gene: 10. Germline values: CDR1 LNHDA, CDR2 SQIVND (reference sequence). The CDR3 sequence: CASRKFGTAYYGYTF. The CDR3 DNA follows: TGTGCCAGTAGAAAATTCGGGACAGCCTACTATGGCTACACCTTC.